This T cell receptor beta chain was observed in a study of stem cell transplantation in POMP-related autoinflammatory disease. Across the study: Defective thymoproteasomes were hypothesized to impair CD8+ T-cell positive selection.

This CDR3 has 11 amino acids. The germline CDR1 and CDR2 sequences are DFQATT and SNEGSKA (reference sequence). Trimming took off 0 bases at V and 7 bases at J, with 6 bases between the two ends. Sequenced by immunoSEQ multiplex PCR; TCRdb stores in-frame clones only, minus some. The repertoire holds tens of thousands of clones, with around 90% as singletons. Whole-study findings and limits: In patients with PRAID, every analyzed T-cell subset tended to show lower diversity and higher clonality. Fewer unique TRB V-J gene pairings were identified in patients with PRAID.

With respect to this clone: Its antigen is as yet unknown.

The sequence was obtained from a human patient with POMP-related autoinflammation and immune dysregulation (PRAID). Some T cells may possibly be graft donor cells. The chain links TRBV20-1 to TRBJ1-2, with D hard to call. Sequenced here: CD4+ T cells from PBMCs, sampled after stem cell transplantation. CDR3 coding DNA: TGCAGTGCTAGAGACTCGGGTGGCTACACCTTC. Its translation is CSARDSGGYTF.